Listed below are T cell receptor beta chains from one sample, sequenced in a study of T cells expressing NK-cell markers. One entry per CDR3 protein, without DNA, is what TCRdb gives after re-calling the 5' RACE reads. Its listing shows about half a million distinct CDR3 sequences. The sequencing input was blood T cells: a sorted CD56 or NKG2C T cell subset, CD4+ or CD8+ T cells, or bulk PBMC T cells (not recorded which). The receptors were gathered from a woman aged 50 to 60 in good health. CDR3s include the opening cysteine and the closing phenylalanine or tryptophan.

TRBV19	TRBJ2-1	CASSLPLVKPNYNEQFF
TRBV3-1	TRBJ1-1	CASSQDHRSQAFF
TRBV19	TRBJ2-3	CASSIGGSADTQYF
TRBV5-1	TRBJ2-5	CASSLLGDGRLETQYF
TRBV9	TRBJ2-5	CASSVEEQGLWETQYF
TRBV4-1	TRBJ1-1	CASRGWLKNTEAFF
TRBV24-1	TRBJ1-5	CATRGQGNQPQHF
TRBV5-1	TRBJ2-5	CASSLKSLQETQYF
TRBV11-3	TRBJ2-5	CASSSPGQGVTQYF
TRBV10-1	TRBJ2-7	CASSGVLYEQYF
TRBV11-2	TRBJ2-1	CASSFLFLGGRASYEQFF
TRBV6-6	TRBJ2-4	CASSLIGGLDADF
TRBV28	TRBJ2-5	CASSPGGVQFLETQYF
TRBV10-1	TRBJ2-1	CASSSDILEQFF
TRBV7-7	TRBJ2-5	CASSLAQSAGRETQYF
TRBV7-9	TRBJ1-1	CASSSWSRDTNTEAFF
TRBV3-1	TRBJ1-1	CASSQSPLGYGEAFF
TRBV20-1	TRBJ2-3	CSARLTSDTQYF
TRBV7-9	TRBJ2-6	CASSFGRPSSGANVLTF
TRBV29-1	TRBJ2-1	CSLWGRGSYNEQFF
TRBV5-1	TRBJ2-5	CASSFRPVETQYF
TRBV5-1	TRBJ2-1	CASSSALAALYNEQFF
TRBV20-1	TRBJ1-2	CSARDRDTVLGYTF
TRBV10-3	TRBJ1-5	CAIRSDRGLDQPQHF
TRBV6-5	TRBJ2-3	CASSFSPLAGEASDTQYF
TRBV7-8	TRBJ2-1	CASSPPLAGGPYEQFF
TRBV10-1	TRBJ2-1	CASSPGSNEQFF